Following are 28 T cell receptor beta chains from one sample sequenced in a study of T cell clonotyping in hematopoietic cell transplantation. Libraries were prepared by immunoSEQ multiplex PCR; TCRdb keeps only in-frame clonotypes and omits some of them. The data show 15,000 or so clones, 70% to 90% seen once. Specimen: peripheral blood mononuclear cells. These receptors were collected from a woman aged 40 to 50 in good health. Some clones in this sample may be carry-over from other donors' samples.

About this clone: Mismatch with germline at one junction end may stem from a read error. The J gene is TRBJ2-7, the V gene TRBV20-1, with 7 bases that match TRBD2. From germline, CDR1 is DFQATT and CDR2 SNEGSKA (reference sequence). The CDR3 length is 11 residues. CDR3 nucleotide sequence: TGCAGTGCTAAGGTTGCGGGAGCCTTCGCGTTC. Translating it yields CSAKVAGAFAF.

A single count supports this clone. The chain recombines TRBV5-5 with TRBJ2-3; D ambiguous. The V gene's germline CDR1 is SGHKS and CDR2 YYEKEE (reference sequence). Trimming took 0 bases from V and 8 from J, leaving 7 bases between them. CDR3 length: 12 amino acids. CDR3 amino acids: CASSLERGTQYF. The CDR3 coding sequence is TGTGCCAGCAGCTTGGAGCGTGGTACGCAGTATTTT.

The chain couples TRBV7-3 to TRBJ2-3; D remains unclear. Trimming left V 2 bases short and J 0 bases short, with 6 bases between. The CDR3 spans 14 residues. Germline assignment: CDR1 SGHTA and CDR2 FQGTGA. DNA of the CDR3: TGTGCCAGCAGCTTAGGCACGAGCACAGATACGCAGTATTTT. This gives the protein CASSLGTSTDTQYF.

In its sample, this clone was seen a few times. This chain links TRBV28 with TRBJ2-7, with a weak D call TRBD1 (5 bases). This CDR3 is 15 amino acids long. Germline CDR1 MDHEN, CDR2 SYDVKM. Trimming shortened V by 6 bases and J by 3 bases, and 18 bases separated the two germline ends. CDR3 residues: CASSPPLDDSYEQYF. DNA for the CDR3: TGTGCCAGCAGCCCTCCTCTCGACGACAGCTACGAGCAGTACTTC.

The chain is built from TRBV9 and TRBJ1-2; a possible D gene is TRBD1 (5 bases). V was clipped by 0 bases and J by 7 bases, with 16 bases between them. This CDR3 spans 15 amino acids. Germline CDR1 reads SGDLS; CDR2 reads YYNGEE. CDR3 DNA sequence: TGTGCCAGCAGCGTAGCGAGAGGGGCAATGGCTGGCTACACCTTC. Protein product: CASSVARGAMAGYTF.

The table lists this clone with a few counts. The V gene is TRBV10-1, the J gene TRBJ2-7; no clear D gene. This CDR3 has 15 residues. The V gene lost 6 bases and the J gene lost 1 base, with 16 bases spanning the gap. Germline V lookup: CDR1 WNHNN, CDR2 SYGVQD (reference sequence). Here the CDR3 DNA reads TGCGCCAGCAGGTACCATAGAGGATTGTCCTACGAGCAGTACTTC. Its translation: CASRYHRGLSYEQYF.

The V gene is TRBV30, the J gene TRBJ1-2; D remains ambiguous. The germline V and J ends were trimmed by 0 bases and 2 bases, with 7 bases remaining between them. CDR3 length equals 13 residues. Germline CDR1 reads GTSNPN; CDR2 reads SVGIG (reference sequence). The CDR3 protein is CAWSVRENYGYTF. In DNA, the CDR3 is TGTGCCTGGAGTGTACGGGAAAACTATGGCTACACCTTC.

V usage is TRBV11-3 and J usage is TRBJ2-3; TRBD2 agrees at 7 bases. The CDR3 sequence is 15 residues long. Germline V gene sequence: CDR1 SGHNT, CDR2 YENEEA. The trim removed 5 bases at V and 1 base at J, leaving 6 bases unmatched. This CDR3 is CASSLATSGTDTQYF. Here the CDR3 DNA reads TGTGCCAGCAGCCTGGCCACTAGCGGCACAGATACGCAGTATTTT. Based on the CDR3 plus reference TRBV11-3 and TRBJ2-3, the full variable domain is EAGVVQSPRYKIIEKKQPVAFWCNPISGHNTLYWYLQNLGQGPELLIRYENEEAVDDSQLPKDRFSAERLKGVDSTLKIQPAELGDSAVYLCASSLATSGTDTQYFGPGTRLTVL.

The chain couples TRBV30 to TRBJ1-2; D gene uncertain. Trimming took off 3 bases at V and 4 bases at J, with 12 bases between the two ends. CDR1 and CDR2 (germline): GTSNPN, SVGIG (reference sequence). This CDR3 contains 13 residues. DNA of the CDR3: TGTGCCTGGAGGAAGGACGGTATCTATGGCTACACCTTC. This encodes CAWRKDGIYGYTF.

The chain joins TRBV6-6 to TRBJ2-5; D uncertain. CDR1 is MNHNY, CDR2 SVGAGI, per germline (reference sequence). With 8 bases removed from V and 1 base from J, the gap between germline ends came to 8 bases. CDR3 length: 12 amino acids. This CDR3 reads CASRWGQETQYF. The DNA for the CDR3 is TGTGCCAGCCGATGGGGCCAAGAGACCCAGTACTTC.

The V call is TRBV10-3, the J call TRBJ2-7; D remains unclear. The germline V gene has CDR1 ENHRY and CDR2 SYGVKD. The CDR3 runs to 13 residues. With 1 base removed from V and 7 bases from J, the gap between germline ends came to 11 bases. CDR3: CAISELRGYEQYF. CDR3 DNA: TGTGCCATCAGTGAGTTACGTGGATATGAGCAGTACTTC.

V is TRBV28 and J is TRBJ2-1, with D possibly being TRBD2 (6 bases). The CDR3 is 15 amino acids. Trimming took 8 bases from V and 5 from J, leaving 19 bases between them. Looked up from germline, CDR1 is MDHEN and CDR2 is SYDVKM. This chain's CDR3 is CASLDALAFNNEQFF. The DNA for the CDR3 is TGTGCCAGCTTGGATGCGCTAGCGTTTAACAATGAGCAGTTCTTC.

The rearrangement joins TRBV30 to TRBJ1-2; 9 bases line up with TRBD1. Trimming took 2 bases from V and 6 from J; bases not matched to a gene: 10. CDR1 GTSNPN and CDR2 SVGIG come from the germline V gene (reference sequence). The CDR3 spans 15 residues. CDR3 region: CAWSPLGTGGNGYTF. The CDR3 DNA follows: TGTGCCTGGAGTCCCCTTGGTACAGGGGGCAATGGCTACACCTTC.

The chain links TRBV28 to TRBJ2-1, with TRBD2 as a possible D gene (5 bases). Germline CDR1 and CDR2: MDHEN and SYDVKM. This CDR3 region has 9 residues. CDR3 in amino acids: CARANEQFF. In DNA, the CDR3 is TGTGCGCGGGCTAATGAGCAGTTCTTC.

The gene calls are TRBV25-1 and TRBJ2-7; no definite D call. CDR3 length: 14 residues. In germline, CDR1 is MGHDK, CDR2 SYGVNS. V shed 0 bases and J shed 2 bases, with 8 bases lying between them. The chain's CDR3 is CASSEYLGTYEQYF. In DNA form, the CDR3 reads TGTGCCAGCAGTGAATATCTAGGCACCTACGAGCAGTACTTC.

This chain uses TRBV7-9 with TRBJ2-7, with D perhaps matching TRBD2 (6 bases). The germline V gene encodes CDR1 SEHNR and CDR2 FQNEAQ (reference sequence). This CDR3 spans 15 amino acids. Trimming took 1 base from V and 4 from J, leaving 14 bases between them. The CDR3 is CASSLVPPGRYEQYF. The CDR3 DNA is TGTGCCAGCAGCTTAGTCCCTCCGGGGAGGTACGAGCAGTACTTC.

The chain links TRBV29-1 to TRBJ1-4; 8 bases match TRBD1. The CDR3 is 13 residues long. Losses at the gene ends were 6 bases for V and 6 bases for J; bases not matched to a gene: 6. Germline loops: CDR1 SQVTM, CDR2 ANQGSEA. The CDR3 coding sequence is TGCAGCGTAAGGACAGGGTCGGATGAAAAACTGTTTTTT. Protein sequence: CSVRTGSDEKLFF.

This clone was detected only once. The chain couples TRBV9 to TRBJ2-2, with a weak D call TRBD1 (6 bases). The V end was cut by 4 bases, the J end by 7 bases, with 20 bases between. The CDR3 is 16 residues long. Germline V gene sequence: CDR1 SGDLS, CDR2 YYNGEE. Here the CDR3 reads CASSPRGDTRGGELFF. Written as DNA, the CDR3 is TGTGCCAGCAGCCCCAGGGGTGACACGAGGGGCGGGGAGCTGTTTTTT.

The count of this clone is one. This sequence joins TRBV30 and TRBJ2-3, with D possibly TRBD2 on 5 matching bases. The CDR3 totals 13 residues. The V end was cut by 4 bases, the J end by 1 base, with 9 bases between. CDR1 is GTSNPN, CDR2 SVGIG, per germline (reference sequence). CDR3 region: CAWNRERTDTQYF. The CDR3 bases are TGTGCCTGGAACCGGGAACGCACAGATACGCAGTATTTT.

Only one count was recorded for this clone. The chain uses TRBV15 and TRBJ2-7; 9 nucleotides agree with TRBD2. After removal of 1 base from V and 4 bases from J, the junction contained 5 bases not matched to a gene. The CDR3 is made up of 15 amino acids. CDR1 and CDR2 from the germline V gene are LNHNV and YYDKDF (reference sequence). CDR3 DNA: TGTGCCACCAGCAGAGTTGCGGGAGGGCTGTACGAGCAGTACTTC. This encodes CATSRVAGGLYEQYF.

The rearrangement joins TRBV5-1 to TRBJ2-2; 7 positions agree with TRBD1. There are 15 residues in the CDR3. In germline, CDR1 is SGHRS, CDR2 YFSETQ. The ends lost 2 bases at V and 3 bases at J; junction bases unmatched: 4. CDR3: CASSLNRGDTGELFF. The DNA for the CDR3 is TGCGCCAGCAGCTTAAACAGGGGAGACACCGGGGAGCTGTTTTTT.

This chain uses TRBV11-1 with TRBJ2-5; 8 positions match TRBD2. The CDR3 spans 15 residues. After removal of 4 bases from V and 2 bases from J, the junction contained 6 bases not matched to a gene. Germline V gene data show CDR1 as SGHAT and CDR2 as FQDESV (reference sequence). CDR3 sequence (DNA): TGTGCCAGCAGCTCCGACGGGACTAGTCAAGAGACCCAGTACTTC. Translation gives CASSSDGTSQETQYF.

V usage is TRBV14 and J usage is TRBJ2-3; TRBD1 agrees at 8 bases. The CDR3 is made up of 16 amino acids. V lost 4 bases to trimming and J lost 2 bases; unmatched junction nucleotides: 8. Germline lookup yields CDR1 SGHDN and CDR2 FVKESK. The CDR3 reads CASSPLGQGFTDTQYF. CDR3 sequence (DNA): TGTGCCAGCAGCCCCCTAGGACAGGGCTTCACAGATACGCAGTATTTT. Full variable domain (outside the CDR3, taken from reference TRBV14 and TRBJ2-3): EAGVTQFPSHSVIEKGQTVTLRCDPISGHDNLYWYRRVMGKEIKFLLHFVKESKQDESGMPNNRFLAERTGGTYSTLKVQPAELEDSGVYFCASSPLGQGFTDTQYFGPGTRLTVL.

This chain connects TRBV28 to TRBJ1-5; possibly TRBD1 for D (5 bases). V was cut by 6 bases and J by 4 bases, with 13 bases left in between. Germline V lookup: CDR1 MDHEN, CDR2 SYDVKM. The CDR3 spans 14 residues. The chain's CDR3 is CASRKGLQNQPQHF. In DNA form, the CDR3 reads TGTGCCAGCAGGAAGGGACTGCAAAATCAGCCCCAGCATTTT. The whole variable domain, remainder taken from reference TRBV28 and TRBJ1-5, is DVKVTQSSRYLVKRTGEKVFLECVQDMDHENMFWYRQDPGLGLRLIYFSYDVKMKEKGDIPEGYSVSREKKERFSLILESASTNQTSMYLCASRKGLQNQPQHFGDGTRLSIL.

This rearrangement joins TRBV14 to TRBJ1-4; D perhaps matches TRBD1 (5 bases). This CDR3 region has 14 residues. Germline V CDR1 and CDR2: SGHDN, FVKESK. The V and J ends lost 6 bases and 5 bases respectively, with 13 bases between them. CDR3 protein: CASRAGAKNEKLFF. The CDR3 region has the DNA TGTGCCAGCAGGGCCGGGGCCAAAAATGAAAAACTGTTTTTT.

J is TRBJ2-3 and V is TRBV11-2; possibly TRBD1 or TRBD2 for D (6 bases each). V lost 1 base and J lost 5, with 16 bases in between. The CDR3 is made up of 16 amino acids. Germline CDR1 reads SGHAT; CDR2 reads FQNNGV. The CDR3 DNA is TGTGCCAGCAGCTTAGGGACCCCTGAGGGGGGAGATACGCAGTATTTT. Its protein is CASSLGTPEGGDTQYF.

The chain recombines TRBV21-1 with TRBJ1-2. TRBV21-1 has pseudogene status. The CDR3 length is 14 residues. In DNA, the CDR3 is TGTGCCAGCAGTCAAGACGTCGCGGATTATGGCTACACCTTC. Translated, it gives CASSQDVADYGYTF.

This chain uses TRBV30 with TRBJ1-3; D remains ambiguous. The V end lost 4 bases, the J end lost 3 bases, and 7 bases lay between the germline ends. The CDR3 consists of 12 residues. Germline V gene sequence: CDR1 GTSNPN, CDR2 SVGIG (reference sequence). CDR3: CAWTWGGNTIYF. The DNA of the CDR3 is TGTGCCTGGACTTGGGGTGGAAACACCATATATTTT.